These 10 T cell receptor beta chains came from one sample sequenced in a study of cytomegalovirus exposure and HLA in healthy donors. With 60 Vbeta and 13 Jbeta primers, the PCR was carried out. Measured with immunoSEQ multiplex PCR; TCRdb has only the in-frame clones, and not every one. The sample has about 180,000 clones, more than 70% seen once. The sequencing input was PBMCs. The source is a girl aged 10 to 17 in good health and CMV-seropositive.

The sample holds a few counts of this clone. The chain joins TRBV18 to TRBJ1-2; 8 positions match TRBD1. The CDR3 is 17 amino acids. Per the germline V gene, CDR1 is KGHSH and CDR2 is LQKENI. J gave up 3 bases and V 2 bases, and 11 bases lay outside the gene matches. CDR3 amino acids: CASSPVDREEDHYGYTF. Here the CDR3 DNA reads TGTGCCAGCTCACCAGTGGACAGGGAGGAGGACCACTATGGCTACACCTTC.

J is TRBJ2-5 and V is TRBV6-6; no clear D gene. This CDR3 has 11 residues. V was shortened by 5 bases and J by 5 bases, with 6 bases between the two germline ends. Germline lookup yields CDR1 MNHNY and CDR2 SVGAGI (reference sequence). The CDR3 spells CASSPSETQYF. The DNA of the CDR3 is TGTGCCAGCAGTCCCTCGGAGACCCAGTACTTC.

The V and J genes are TRBV9 and TRBJ2-3; 9 bases agree with TRBD1. CDR1 and CDR2 (germline): SGDLS, YYNGEE. This CDR3 has 14 residues. Trimming removed 3 bases from V and 8 bases from J; junction bases left unmatched: 7. The CDR3 loop is CASSAGQGPGTQYF. The CDR3 DNA sequence: TGTGCCAGCAGCGCGGGACAGGGCCCAGGTACGCAGTATTTT.

The chain recombines TRBV27 with TRBJ1-5, with D perhaps matching TRBD1 (5 bases). Germline CDR1 is MNHEY and CDR2 is SMNVEV (reference sequence). This CDR3 region has 15 residues. Trimming left V 6 bases short and J 3 bases short, with 15 bases between. CDR3 loop: CASSLVRALNQPQHF. In nucleotides, the CDR3 is TGTGCCAGCAGCCTTGTCAGGGCTCTCAATCAGCCCCAGCATTTT.

The chain combines TRBV4-1 with TRBJ2-7, with TRBD2 matching over 11 bases. The length of the CDR3 is 15 residues. Germline assignment: CDR1 MGHRA and CDR2 YSYEKL. The V gene end was trimmed by 2 bases and the J gene end by 6 bases; junction bases not matched to a gene: 6. The CDR3 bases are TGCGCCAGCAGCCAACCGCTAGCGGGAGGTGGCGAGCAGTACTTC. Its translation is CASSQPLAGGGEQYF.

In its sample, this clone was seen once. The chain has TRBV27 and TRBJ2-7, with 7 bases lining up with TRBD1. The CDR3 is 15 residues long. Germline loops: CDR1 MNHEY, CDR2 SMNVEV (reference sequence). V lost 4 bases and J lost 3; bases outside the gene matches: 9. As DNA, the CDR3 is TGTGCCAGCAGTTCCTTCCCGAGACAGGGCTACGAGCAGTACTTC. Encoded protein: CASSSFPRQGYEQYF.

The V gene is TRBV6-5, the J gene TRBJ2-1, with D hard to call. Germline V gene sequence: CDR1 MNHEY, CDR2 SVGAGI. V shed 0 bases and J shed 6 bases, with 9 bases lying between them. The CDR3 spans 14 residues. The CDR3 here is CASSYSKSLNEQFF. Written as DNA, the CDR3 is TGTGCCAGCAGTTACTCTAAAAGCCTCAATGAGCAGTTCTTC.

This clone was counted only a few times. The chain combines TRBV29-1 with TRBJ2-3; maybe TRBD1 (5 bases). CDR1 and CDR2 (germline): SQVTM, ANQGSEA. The CDR3 covers 14 residues. The V and J ends lost 1 base and 0 bases respectively, with 8 bases between them. Here the CDR3 reads CSVEADTSTDTQYF. CDR3 DNA sequence: TGCAGCGTTGAAGCGGACACTAGCACAGATACGCAGTATTTT.

CDR3 bases: TGTGCCAGTGAGGCGAGGACACCTAAAAATGAGCAGTTCTTC. This encodes CASEARTPKNEQFF. This chain uses TRBV19 with TRBJ2-1; D may be TRBD1 (5 bases). Per the germline V gene, CDR1 is LNHDA and CDR2 is SQIVND (reference sequence). The V end was cut by 8 bases, the J end by 7 bases, with 18 bases between. The CDR3 sequence is 14 residues long. The full variable domain, completed using reference TRBV19 and TRBJ2-1, is DGGITQSPKYLFRKEGQNVTLSCEQNLNHDAMYWYRQDPGQGLRLIYYSQIVNDFQKGDIAEGYSVSREKKESFPLTVTSAQKNPTAFYLCASEARTPKNEQFFGPGTRLTVL.

In this sample, this clone turned up a few times. The chain combines TRBV7-8 with TRBJ2-1; TRBD2 matches 11 bases. The CDR3 has 15 residues. Germline V gene data show CDR1 as SGHVS and CDR2 as FQNEAQ. V trimming: 0 bases; J trimming: 7 bases; junction bases outside the gene matches: 2. The CDR3 nucleotides are TGTGCCAGCAGCTTAGCGACTAGCGGGAAGAATGAGCAGTTCTTC. Residues: CASSLATSGKNEQFF.